Included here is one TCR beta chain sequence, with context. CD4+ cell separation produced CD45RA+ naive and CD45RA-negative memory subsets. The germline V gene encodes CDR1 MNHNS and CDR2 SASEGT. This CDR3 is 13 amino acids long. V lost 4 bases, J lost 1 base, and 6 bases lay in between. Generated by immunoSEQ multiplex PCR, the TCRdb table keeps only in-frame clones and is missing some. The sample lists under 1,100,000 clones, around 74% occurring once. The data belong to a study of shared clonotypes between healthy human individuals. Sequencing was performed on memory CD4+ T cells sorted from blood. Subset meaning: CD45RA-negative fraction. The sequence came from a man between 18 and 29 years old in good health. V and J are TRBV6-1 and TRBJ2-3; D remains ambiguous. CDR3 sequence reads: CASSGRRTDTQYF. DNA for the CDR3: TGTGCCAGCAGTGGCAGGCGCACAGATACGCAGTATTTT.